Listed here are 3 T cell receptor beta chains from one sample, sequenced in a study of CD8 T cells in Susac syndrome. Random hexamers primed reverse transcription of 0.5 to 1 ug RNA. TCRdb called the immunoSEQ multiplex PCR reads again in MiXCR, with one record for every CDR3 protein. The table includes about 180,000 distinct CDR3 sequences, 85% to 95% detected once. Sample: CD4+ T cells from PBMCs. The receptors stem from a human donor with Susac syndrome.

The chain has TRBV7-2 and TRBJ2-7; 13 positions match TRBD2. V lost 4 bases and J lost 3; bases outside the gene matches: 3. This CDR3 is 15 amino acids long. Germline V CDR1 and CDR2: SGHTA, FQGNSA. For the CDR3, the DNA is TGTGCCAGCAGCTCACTAGCGGGGGGGAACTACGAGCAGTACTTC. This sequence encodes CASSSLAGGNYEQYF.

The V and J genes are TRBV5-1 and TRBJ2-7, with 8 bases that match TRBD1. Germline values: CDR1 SGHRS, CDR2 YFSETQ. The CDR3 covers 17 residues. V was pared by 4 bases and J by 6 bases, with 18 bases of the junction left unmatched. CDR3 nucleotides: TGCGCCAGCAGCCAGTCCCGGGACAGGCGGAGCGGCACCGAGCAGTACTTC. Protein: CASSQSRDRRSGTEQYF. Together with reference TRBV5-1 and TRBJ2-7, the CDR3 gives the full variable domain: KAGVTQTPRYLIKTRGQQVTLSCSPISGHRSVSWYQQTPGQGLQFLFEYFSETQRNKGNFPGRFSGRQFSNSRSEMNVSTLELGDSALYLCASSQSRDRRSGTEQYFGPGTRLTVT.

The chain links TRBV29-1 to TRBJ1-1; 9 bases match TRBD1. Germline lookup yields CDR1 SQVTM and CDR2 ANQGSEA. Trimming removed 3 bases from V and 1 base from J; junction bases left unmatched: 3. This CDR3 is built from 14 residues. Here the CDR3 DNA reads TGCAGCGTTGATGGGACAGGGACGAACACTGAAGCTTTCTTT. Encoded protein: CSVDGTGTNTEAFF.